These T cell receptor beta chains were read from a single sample in a study of T cells in Graves' hyperthyroidism and ophthalmopathy. TCRdb re-called the multiplex PCR reads through MiXCR, storing one row per CDR3 protein. The table has fewer than 110,000 distinct CDR3 sequences, about 15% seen once. Source material: blood. The origin of the receptors is a woman aged 50 to 60 with Graves' hyperthyroidism. Both conserved end residues are part of each CDR3. The D gene is left open where the match is weak. The size field is filled for only some rows; it gives once, few, many or a size class.

abundance	v_gene	d_gene	j_gene	CDR3aa	CDR3nt
many	TRBV30	TRBD1	TRBJ1-1	CAWRTGATEAFF	TGTGCCTGGAGGACAGGGGCGACTGAAGCTTTCTTT
many	TRBV27	TRBD1	TRBJ1-1	CASSQGQGGTEAFF	TGTGCCAGCAGTCAAGGACAGGGGGGCACTGAAGCTTTCTTT
.	TRBV7-9	.	TRBJ1-4	CASSLEGGEKLFF	TGTGCCAGCAGCTTAGAAGGTGGTGAAAAACTGTTTTTT
.	TRBV7-7	TRBD2	TRBJ2-5	CASSYLAGQETQYF	TGTGCTAGCAGCTACCTAGCGGGACAAGAGACCCAGTACTTC
.	TRBV2	.	TRBJ2-1	CASSSTGFGEQFF	TGTGCCAGCAGTTCAACAGGGTTCGGGGAGCAGTTCTTC
many	TRBV6-4	.	TRBJ1-2	CASSPTGAVGYTF	TGTGCCAGCAGTCCAACCGGGGCGGTCGGCTACACCTTC
many	TRBV24-1	TRBD2	TRBJ2-1	CATTAGGESSYNEQFF	TGTGCCACCACGGCGGGGGGCGAAAGCTCCTACAATGAGCAGTTCTTC
once	TRBV7-9	.	TRBJ2-3	CASSLDSFGTDTQYF	TGTGCCAGCAGCTTAGATAGCTTTGGCACAGATACGCAGTATTTT
many	TRBV7-3	.	TRBJ1-1	CASSLSSGNTEAFF	TGTGCCAGCAGCTTAAGTTCCGGGAACACTGAAGCTTTCTTT
many	TRBV27	TRBD2	TRBJ2-1	CASSFNSGRRSYNEQFF	TGTGCCAGCAGTTTTAATAGCGGGAGACGCTCCTACAATGAGCAGTTCTTC
many	TRBV20-1	TRBD1	TRBJ1-5	CSARQNRGGNQPQHF	TGCAGTGCTAGACAAAACAGGGGCGGCAATCAGCCCCAGCATTTT